This T cell receptor (beta chain) was profiled in a study of T cell responses to AZD1222 COVID-19 vaccine. The study's findings and limits: An increase in Spike-specific TCR breadth and depth was observed after two AZD1222 doses. Within unmutated variant regions lay the reported targets of nearly half of spike-specific TCRs. Females outnumbered males among donors, who were mostly white British; clonal diversity was possibly underestimated.

Germline V gene sequence: CDR1 SGHDT, CDR2 YYEEEE. The CDR3 totals 17 residues. The germline V and J ends were trimmed by 5 bases and 0 bases, with 20 bases remaining between them. Sequencing used immunoSEQ multiplex PCR; TCRdb keeps in-frame clones, though not all of them. The sample carries some 200,000 clones, about 93% recorded once. Worth noting for this clone: Its antigen is unidentified.

The receptor was isolated from an adult in good health. This chain connects TRBV5-6 to TRBJ1-1; possible D gene TRBD1, 6 bases. Here the sequenced sample was peripheral blood, taken on day 0 of MenACWY control vaccination. The CDR3 DNA reads as TGTGCCAGCAGGTCGTGGGGGGCAGGGGTCTTGAACACTGAAGCTTTCTTT. Translated: CASRSWGAGVLNTEAFF.